This T cell receptor beta chain was captured by sequencing in a study of early T cells in non-severe SARS-CoV-2 infection. This clonotype was detected only a few times. What it binds is not known. The study, taken as a whole, reports: Lookups in VDJdb leaned toward anti-spike CD8 responses and missed private and CD4 specificities.

V lost 6 bases and J lost 4; bases outside the gene matches: 7. Per the germline V gene, CDR1 is SGHDN and CDR2 is FVKESK. The CDR3 runs 14 residues. cDNA molecules, individually, were tagged with unique molecular identifiers. TCRdb reprocessed the 5' RACE reads via MiXCR and lists one record per CDR3 protein. The sample has about 80,000 distinct CDR3 sequences; 10% to 15% are singletons. The sample in question was whole blood, obtained at baseline. The V and J genes are TRBV14 and TRBJ2-5; 8 bases line up with TRBD1. This sequence originates from an adult who was a healthcare worker with PCR-confirmed SARS-CoV-2 infection or an uninfected control (not recorded which). The donor label of this sample is uncertain. CDR3 DNA sequence: TGTGCCAGCAGAGGACAGGGTTTCGGAGAGACCCAGTACTTC. Encoded protein: CASRGQGFGETQYF.